The subject of this entry is one T cell receptor (beta chain). Its antigen is unknown. This sample stems from a study of cytomegalovirus exposure and HLA in healthy donors. On the study more broadly: Earlier, some 180 million T cells were analyzed, and about 100 million unique TCR beta sequences were found among them. Findings and limits, study-wide: Diagnosis of cytomegalovirus status made by the classifier reportedly showed high specificity and sensitivity.

Germline V lookup: CDR1 SGHTA, CDR2 FQGNSA. The length of the CDR3 is 16 residues. V was shortened by 2 bases and J by 0 bases, with 12 bases between the two germline ends. A multiplex PCR was run with 60 Vbeta primers and 13 Jbeta primers. Assay used: immunoSEQ multiplex PCR; TCRdb lists only in-frame clones, some missing. The repertoire holds more than 110,000 clones, with 80% as singletons. The clonotype comes from a male donor in good health and CMV-seronegative. The chain couples TRBV7-2 to TRBJ2-3; D gene ambiguous. Sequencing was performed on PBMCs. The DNA of the CDR3 is TGTGCCAGCAGCTTACGAGCAGTGACTAGCACAGATACGCAGTATTTT. It translates to CASSLRAVTSTDTQYF.